What follows are 10 T cell receptor beta chains derived from one specimen sequenced in a study of T cells in localized non-small cell lung cancer. Produced via immunoSEQ multiplex PCR; TCRdb's table is partial and in-frame only. The data hold fewer than 7,500 clones, with approximately 43% observed a single time. The sample consisted of lymph node tissue, taken before any cancer treatment. Receptors were obtained from a man aged 35 to 70 with stage I lung adenocarcinoma.

The chain joins TRBV19 to TRBJ1-5, with D possibly TRBD1 on 6 matching bases. The CDR3 length is 13 residues. The V end lost 5 bases, the J end lost 7 bases, and 12 bases lay between the germline ends. Looked up from germline, CDR1 is LNHDA and CDR2 is SQIVND (reference sequence). CDR3 loop: CASSPGERQPQHF. DNA of the CDR3: TGTGCCAGTAGTCCAGGGGAGCGGCAGCCCCAGCATTTT.

The chain joins TRBV28 to TRBJ2-1; the D gene is possibly TRBD1 (5 bases). Germline assignment: CDR1 MDHEN and CDR2 SYDVKM. The CDR3 totals 14 residues. V lost 5 bases, J lost 5 bases, and 13 bases lay in between. The CDR3 reads CASSGARANNEQFF. The CDR3 bases are TGTGCCAGCAGTGGGGCGAGAGCCAACAATGAGCAGTTCTTC.

This sequence joins TRBV9 and TRBJ2-1, with 10 bases aligning to TRBD1. Germline CDR1 and CDR2: SGDLS and YYNGEE. CDR3 size: 15 residues. Germline trimming cut 4 bases from V and 8 bases from J; bases unmatched to any gene: 9. DNA for the CDR3: TGTGCCAGCAGCACCCGGACAGGGGGTCCGGATGAGCAGTTCTTC. Translation: CASSTRTGGPDEQFF.

V is TRBV19 and J is TRBJ1-4; D call uncertain. The ends were cut back, 3 bases at V and 5 bases at J, with 13 bases in the middle. CDR1 is LNHDA and CDR2 is SQIVND in the germline V gene (reference sequence). The CDR3 covers 15 residues. CDR3 DNA sequence: TGTGCCAGTAGTATTGCGGACGGATCAAATGAAAAACTGTTTTTT. Its protein is CASSIADGSNEKLFF. Complete variable domain (other parts from reference TRBV19 and TRBJ1-4): DGGITQSPKYLFRKEGQNVTLSCEQNLNHDAMYWYRQDPGQGLRLIYYSQIVNDFQKGDIAEGYSVSREKKESFPLTVTSAQKNPTAFYLCASSIADGSNEKLFFGSGTQLSVL.

V usage is TRBV14 and J usage is TRBJ2-7, with TRBD1 identical over 9 bases. Germline V gene data show CDR1 as SGHDN and CDR2 as FVKESK. V gave up 1 base and J gave up 4 bases; unmatched junction bases: 8. The CDR3 spans 16 residues. In nucleotides, the CDR3 is TGTGCCAGCAGCCAAGGGCGGGGACAGGGTCAGTACGAGCAGTACTTC. Protein sequence: CASSQGRGQGQYEQYF.

CDR3 sequence reads: CASGTGGGNTIYF. The CDR3 nucleotides read TGTGCCTCGGGGACCGGAGGTGGAAACACCATATATTTT. The V and J genes are TRBV30 and TRBJ1-3; the D gene is possibly TRBD1 (5 bases). Germline V lookup: CDR1 GTSNPN, CDR2 SVGIG (reference sequence). The CDR3 contains 13 residues. The V gene lost 7 bases and the J gene lost 3 bases, with 13 bases spanning the gap. Using reference TRBV30 and TRBJ1-3 for the parts outside the CDR3, the full variable domain is SQTIHQWPATLVQPVGSPLSLECTVEGTSNPNLYWYRQAAGRGLQLLFYSVGIGQISSEVPQNLSASRPQDRQFILSSKKLLLSDSGFYLCASGTGGGNTIYFGEGSWLTVV.

The gene calls are TRBV28 and TRBJ2-1; D not resolved. The V and J ends lost 4 bases and 5 bases respectively, with 18 bases between them. Germline V CDR1 and CDR2: MDHEN, SYDVKM. The CDR3 totals 16 residues. The CDR3 sequence: CASSSRPDQLDNEQFF. DNA for the CDR3: TGTGCCAGCAGTTCGCGACCCGATCAGTTAGACAATGAGCAGTTCTTC. Using reference TRBV28 and TRBJ2-1 for the parts outside the CDR3, the full variable domain is DVKVTQSSRYLVKRTGEKVFLECVQDMDHENMFWYRQDPGLGLRLIYFSYDVKMKEKGDIPEGYSVSREKKERFSLILESASTNQTSMYLCASSSRPDQLDNEQFFGPGTRLTVL.

This chain links TRBV28 with TRBJ2-7, with D maybe TRBD1 (6 bases). With 2 bases removed from V and 3 bases from J, the gap between germline ends came to 17 bases. Germline values: CDR1 MDHEN, CDR2 SYDVKM. The CDR3 is 16 amino acids. CDR3 nucleotides: TGTGCCAGCAGTTTAAAGGCGACAGGTTCGAACTACGAGCAGTACTTC. This encodes CASSLKATGSNYEQYF.

CDR3 bases: TGTGCCAGCAACCGGGGGGCCGCAGATACGCAGTATTTT. Its translation: CASNRGAADTQYF. The chain recombines TRBV28 with TRBJ2-3, with D perhaps matching TRBD2 (7 bases). Trimming left V 7 bases short and J 4 bases short, with 12 bases between. The germline V gene has CDR1 MDHEN and CDR2 SYDVKM. The CDR3 runs 13 residues.

This clone was counted only a few times. The J gene is TRBJ2-7, the V gene TRBV2, with 9 bases aligning to TRBD1. J gave up 1 base and V 6 bases, and 7 bases lay outside the gene matches. Germline V gene sequence: CDR1 SNHLY, CDR2 FYNNEI. The CDR3 consists of 15 residues. CDR3 sequence (DNA): TGTGCCAGCAGCGCAAAGACAGGGGGTTCCTACGAGCAGTACTTC. Its protein is CASSAKTGGSYEQYF.